This T cell receptor beta chain was sequenced for a study of Ad26.COV2.S vaccination and SARS-CoV-2 variants. Study-wide results and limits: Vaccine and placebo recipients had comparable breadth of non-spike TCRs. Vaccinees reportedly had broad spike-specific CD8+ and CD4+ T cell responses. Using TCR breadth and depth analyses may have led to underestimated total T cell responses.

The J segment lost 2 bases and the V segment lost 3 bases, leaving 15 bases of the junction unmatched. CDR1 SGHVS and CDR2 FNYEAQ come from the germline V gene. CDR3 length: 19 amino acids. The method was immunoSEQ multiplex PCR; TCRdb's version includes in-frame clones alone and lacks a portion of them. The sample holds about 140,000 clones, about nine tenths seen once. A word on this clone: What it binds is not known.

The TCR originated in a human donor who had recovered from COVID-19. The specimen was peripheral blood, collected after recovery from COVID-19. The rearrangement uses TRBV7-6 and TRBJ2-3; TRBD1 matches 9 bases. The CDR3 here is CASSLGTGTQKYATDTQYF. CDR3 DNA sequence: TGTGCCAGCAGCTTGGGGACAGGGACCCAAAAATACGCCACAGATACGCAGTATTTT.